This T cell receptor beta chain originates from a study of post-analysis software for immune sequencing data. Germline V gene data show CDR1 as MNHEY and CDR2 as SVGAGI. CDR3 length: 16 amino acids. V lost 0 bases and J lost 8, with 19 bases in between. Study-level results: TRBV5-6, TRBV5-1 and TRBV20-1 were among four to six TRBV segments more frequent in patients than controls.

Unique-molecular-identifier-tagged TCR beta cDNA libraries were used. TCRdb called the PCR reads again in MiXCR, with one record for every CDR3 protein. The repertoire holds roughly 800,000 distinct CDR3 sequences, roughly 50% seen once, with about 4.5% in the top ten. As to this clonotype: The antigen is undetermined.

Sequencing used blood. The sequence came from a girl aged 5 to 17 with multiple sclerosis. The chain combines TRBV6-5 with TRBJ1-2; a possible D gene is TRBD1 (5 bases). The CDR3: CASSYSSVGGATGYTF. The CDR3, as DNA: TGTGCCAGCAGTTACTCGAGTGTCGGAGGGGCAACGGGCTACACCTTC.